This T cell receptor (beta chain) was retrieved from a study of blood T cell repertoires in COVID-19 (dated by TCRdb to between 2020 and 2021). Regarding the research as a whole: Samples from collaborators originated in the United States, Italy and Spain and spanned both the acute and convalescent phases of COVID-19. The prospective study material was composed of cDNA or gDNA derived from T cells, B-cell-depleted T cells, or PBMCs. Deeply sampled blood TCRbeta repertoires from subjects exposed to, actively infected with, or recovered from COVID-19 were included in the dataset. The repertoires were made available in a free public database intended to serve as a resource for research on the immune response to SARS-CoV-2. The samples were drawn from the first 160 participants of the ongoing ImmuneRACE study and from 1,254 subjects provided by 6 global collaborators. Nearly every sample came with metadata listing a de-identified subject ID, COVID-19 status, age in years and sex. Where available, HLA class I and class II types were taken from metadata supplied by the sample provider and were not determined by assay-based typing.

Trimming costs V 1 base and J 4 bases, and their ends lie 11 bases apart. The CDR3 goes from the cysteine to the phenylalanine over 15 residues. Only the CDR3 region is kept as DNA, spanning 45 bases read in frame from base 1. The germline V gene (reference sequence) yields SEHNR for CDR1 and FQNEAQ for CDR2. TCRbeta CDR3 regions were amplified from genomic DNA by means of the immunoSEQ Assay, a bias-controlled multiplex PCR. In the original analysis: Within the assay, amplification of reference gene primers was used to estimate how many nucleated cells each sample contained. To quantify the absolute abundance of each unique TCRbeta CDR3 rearrangement, sequence reads were collapsed and filtered. For each sample, productive Simpson clonality was calculated by taking the square root of Simpson's diversity index across productive rearrangements. The immuneACCESS repertoire file appears here via TCRdb, limited to in-frame rearrangements. These files lack a portion of the clones; in checked studies, under half of the deficit traces to unresolved V genes, and the cause of the others is not known. The DNA gave D and trimming, while V, J and clone size come from that table. This sample comprises 65,000 to 85,000 clones, roughly nine tenths of them detected only once. The top ten constitute roughly 8.8% of the sample.

Here is what the overall study found, with its caveats: The amount of clinical and demographic metadata varied by source and participant and was provided uncurated.

Whole blood was collected in K2EDTA tubes by collaborating institutions according to the institutions' own protocols. Collaborator samples were shipped for TCRbeta analysis as frozen whole blood, isolated PBMCs, or DNA extracted from either sample type. Comments on this clone: This receptor's antigen is unknown. Per-base qualities were not stored, and no clone one base away is much larger.

The receptor's source is a man aged 45-65 years with active COVID-19. The sequencing input was peripheral blood. The sequence joins TRBV7-9 to TRBJ2-4; the D segment could be TRBD2, given 7 matching bases. The CDR3 protein is CASSLEGGYKNIQYF. The sequenced DNA is TGTGCCAGCAGCTTAGAGGGGGGGTATAAAAACATTCAGTACTTC.